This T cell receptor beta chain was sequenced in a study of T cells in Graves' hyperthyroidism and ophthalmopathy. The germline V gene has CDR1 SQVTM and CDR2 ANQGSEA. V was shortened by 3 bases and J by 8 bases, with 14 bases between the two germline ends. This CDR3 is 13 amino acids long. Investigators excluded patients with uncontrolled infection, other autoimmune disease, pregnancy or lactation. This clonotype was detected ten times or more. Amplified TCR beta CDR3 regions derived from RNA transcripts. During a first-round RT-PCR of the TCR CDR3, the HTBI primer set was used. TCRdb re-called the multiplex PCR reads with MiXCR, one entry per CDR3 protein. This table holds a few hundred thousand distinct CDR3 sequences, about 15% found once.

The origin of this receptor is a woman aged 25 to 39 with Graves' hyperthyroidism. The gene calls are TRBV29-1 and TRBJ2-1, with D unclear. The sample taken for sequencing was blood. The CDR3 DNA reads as TGCAGCGTTGATCTGGCAGCAGGCGATGAGCAGTTCTTC. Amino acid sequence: CSVDLAAGDEQFF.